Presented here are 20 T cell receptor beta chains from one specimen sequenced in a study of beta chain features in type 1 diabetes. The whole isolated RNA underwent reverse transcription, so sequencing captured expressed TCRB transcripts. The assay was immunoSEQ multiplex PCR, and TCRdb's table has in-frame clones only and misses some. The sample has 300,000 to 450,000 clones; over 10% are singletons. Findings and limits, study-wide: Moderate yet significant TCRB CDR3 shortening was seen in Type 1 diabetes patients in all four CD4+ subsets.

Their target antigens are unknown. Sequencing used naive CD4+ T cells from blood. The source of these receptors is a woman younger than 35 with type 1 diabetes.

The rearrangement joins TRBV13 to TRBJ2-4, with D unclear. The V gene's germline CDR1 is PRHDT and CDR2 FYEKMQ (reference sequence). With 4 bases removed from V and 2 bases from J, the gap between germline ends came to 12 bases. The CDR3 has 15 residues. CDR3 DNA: TGTGCCAGCAGCTCCGGGTGGCAGTCCAAAAACATTCAGTACTTC. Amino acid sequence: CASSSGWQSKNIQYF.

The CDR3 DNA reads as TGTGCCAGCAGCCCACATAGCAATCAGCCCCAGCATTTT. The encoded protein is CASSPHSNQPQHF. The genes are TRBV7-2 and TRBJ1-5, with D unclear. Germline CDR1 and CDR2: SGHTA and FQGNSA. The V gene lost 5 bases and the J gene lost 0 bases, with 5 bases spanning the gap. This CDR3 spans 13 amino acids.

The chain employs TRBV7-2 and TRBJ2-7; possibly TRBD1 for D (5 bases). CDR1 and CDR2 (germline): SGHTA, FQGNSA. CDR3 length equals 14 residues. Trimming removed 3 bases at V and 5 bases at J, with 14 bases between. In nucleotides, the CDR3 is TGTGCCAGCAGCTTTTCAGGGCTTTTCCACGAGCAGTACTTC. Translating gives CASSFSGLFHEQYF.

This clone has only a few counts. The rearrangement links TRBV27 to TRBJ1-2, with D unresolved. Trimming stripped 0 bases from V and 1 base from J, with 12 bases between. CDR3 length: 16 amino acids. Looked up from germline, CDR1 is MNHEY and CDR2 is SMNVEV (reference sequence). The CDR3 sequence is CASSLSVAPDNYGYTF. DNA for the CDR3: TGTGCCAGCAGTTTATCGGTGGCACCCGATAACTATGGCTACACCTTC.

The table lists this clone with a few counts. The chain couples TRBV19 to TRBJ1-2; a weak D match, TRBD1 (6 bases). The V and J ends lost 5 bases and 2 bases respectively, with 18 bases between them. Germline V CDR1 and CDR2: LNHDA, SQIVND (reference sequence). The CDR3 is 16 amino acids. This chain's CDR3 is CASSLPLDSLNYGYTF. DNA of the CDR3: TGTGCCAGTAGTCTTCCCCTGGACAGCCTGAACTATGGCTACACCTTC.

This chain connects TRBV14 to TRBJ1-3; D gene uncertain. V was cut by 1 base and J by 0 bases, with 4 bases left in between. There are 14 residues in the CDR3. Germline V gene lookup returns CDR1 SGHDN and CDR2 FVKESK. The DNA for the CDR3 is TGTGCCAGCAGCCAAGTATACTCTGGAAACACCATATATTTT. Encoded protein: CASSQVYSGNTIYF.

DNA of the CDR3: TGCGCCAGCAGCCAAGGTTTAGGGGGCAACTATGGCTACACCTTC. Translation gives CASSQGLGGNYGYTF. J is TRBJ1-2 and V is TRBV4-1; 7 bases agree with TRBD1. The CDR3 is made up of 15 amino acids. The junction had 4 bases not matched to a gene; V was cut back by 1 base and J by 2 bases. Germline lookup yields CDR1 MGHRA and CDR2 YSYEKL.

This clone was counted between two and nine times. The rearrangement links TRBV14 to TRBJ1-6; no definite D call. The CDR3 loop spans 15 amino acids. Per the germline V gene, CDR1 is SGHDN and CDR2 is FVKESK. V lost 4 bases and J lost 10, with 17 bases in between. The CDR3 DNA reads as TGTGCCAGCAGCCTAATGGAGGGTGTGGGGTCACCCCTCCACTTT. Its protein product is CASSLMEGVGSPLHF.

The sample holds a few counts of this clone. As DNA, the CDR3 is TGTGCCACCACCTCCGGGAGGATGAACACTGAAGCTTTCTTT. It specifies CATTSGRMNTEAFF. The chain joins TRBV15 to TRBJ1-1; no firm D call. This CDR3 is 14 amino acids long. Germline CDR1 and CDR2: LNHNV and YYDKDF (reference sequence). V gave up 7 bases and J gave up 0 bases, with 12 bases separating them.

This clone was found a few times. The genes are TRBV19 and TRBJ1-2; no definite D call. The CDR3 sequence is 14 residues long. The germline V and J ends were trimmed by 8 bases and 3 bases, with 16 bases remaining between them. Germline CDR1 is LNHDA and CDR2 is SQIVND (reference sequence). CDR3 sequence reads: CASCPKEFYYGYTF. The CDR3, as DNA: TGTGCCAGTTGCCCCAAGGAGTTCTACTATGGCTACACCTTC.

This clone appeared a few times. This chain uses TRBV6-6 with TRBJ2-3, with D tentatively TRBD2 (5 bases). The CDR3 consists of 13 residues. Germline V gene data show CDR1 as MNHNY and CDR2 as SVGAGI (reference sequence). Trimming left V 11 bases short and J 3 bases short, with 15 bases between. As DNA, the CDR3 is TGTGCCGGAGGTCATCTCATAACAGATACGCAGTATTTT. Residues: CAGGHLITDTQYF.

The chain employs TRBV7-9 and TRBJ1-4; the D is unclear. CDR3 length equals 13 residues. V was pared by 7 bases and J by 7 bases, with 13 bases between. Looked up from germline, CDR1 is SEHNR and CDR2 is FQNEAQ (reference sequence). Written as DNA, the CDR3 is TGTGCCAGCATCATGGGCGCTGGTGAAAAACTGTTTTTT. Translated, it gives CASIMGAGEKLFF. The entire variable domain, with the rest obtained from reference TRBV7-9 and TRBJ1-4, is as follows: DTGVSQNPRHKITKRGQNVTFRCDPISEHNRLYWYRQTLGQGPEFLTYFQNEAQLEKSRLLSDRFSAERPKGSFSTLEIQRTEQGDSAMYLCASIMGAGEKLFFGSGTQLSVL.

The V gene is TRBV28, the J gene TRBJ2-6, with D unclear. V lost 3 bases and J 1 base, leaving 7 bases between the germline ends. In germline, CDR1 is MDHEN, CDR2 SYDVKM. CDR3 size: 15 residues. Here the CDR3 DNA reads TGTGCCAGCAGTTTCTCCAGGTCTGGGGCCAACGTCCTGACTTTC. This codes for CASSFSRSGANVLTF.

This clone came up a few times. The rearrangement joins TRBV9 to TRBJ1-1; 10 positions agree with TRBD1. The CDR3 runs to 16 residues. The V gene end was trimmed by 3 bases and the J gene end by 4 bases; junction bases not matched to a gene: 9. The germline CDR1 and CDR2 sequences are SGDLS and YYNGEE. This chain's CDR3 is CASSARQGAYGTEAFF. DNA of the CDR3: TGTGCCAGCAGCGCCAGACAGGGGGCATATGGCACTGAAGCTTTCTTT.

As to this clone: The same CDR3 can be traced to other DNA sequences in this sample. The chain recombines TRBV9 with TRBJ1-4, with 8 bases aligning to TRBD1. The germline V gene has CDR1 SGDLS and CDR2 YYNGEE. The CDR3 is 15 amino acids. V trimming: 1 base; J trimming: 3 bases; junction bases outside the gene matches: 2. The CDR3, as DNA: TGTGCCAGCAGCGTACGACAGGGGTCTAATGAAAAACTGTTTTTT. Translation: CASSVRQGSNEKLFF.

The CDR3 DNA reads as TGTGCCAGCAGCCAGCAGCGCACGAACACCGGGGAGCTGTTTTTT. This translates into CASSQQRTNTGELFF. The gene calls are TRBV14 and TRBJ2-2; D gene unclear. Between the trimmed V and J ends, which lost 3 bases and 0 bases, there was a span of 8 bases. The CDR3 covers 15 residues. The germline V gene encodes CDR1 SGHDN and CDR2 FVKESK. The entire variable domain, with the rest obtained from reference TRBV14 and TRBJ2-2, is as follows: EAGVTQFPSHSVIEKGQTVTLRCDPISGHDNLYWYRRVMGKEIKFLLHFVKESKQDESGMPNNRFLAERTGGTYSTLKVQPAELEDSGVYFCASSQQRTNTGELFFGEGSRLTVL.

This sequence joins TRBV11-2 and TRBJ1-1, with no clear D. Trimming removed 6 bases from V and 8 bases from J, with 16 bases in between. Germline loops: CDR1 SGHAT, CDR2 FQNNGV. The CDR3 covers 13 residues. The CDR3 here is CASSSNNGIEAFF. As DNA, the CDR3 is TGTGCCAGCAGTTCTAATAACGGGATCGAAGCTTTCTTT. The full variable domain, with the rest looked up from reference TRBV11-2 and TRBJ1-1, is EAGVAQSPRYKIIEKRQSVAFWCNPISGHATLYWYQQILGQGPKLLIQFQNNGVVDDSQLPKDRFSAERLKGVDSTLKIQPAKLEDSAVYLCASSSNNGIEAFFGQGTRLTVV.

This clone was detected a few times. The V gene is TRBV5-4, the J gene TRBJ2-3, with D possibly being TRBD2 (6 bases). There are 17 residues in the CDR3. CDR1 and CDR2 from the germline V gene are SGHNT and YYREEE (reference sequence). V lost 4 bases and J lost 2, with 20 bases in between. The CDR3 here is CASSRNLAGSITDTQYF. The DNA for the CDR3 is TGTGCCAGCAGCCGTAATCTAGCCGGGAGCATCACAGATACGCAGTATTTT.

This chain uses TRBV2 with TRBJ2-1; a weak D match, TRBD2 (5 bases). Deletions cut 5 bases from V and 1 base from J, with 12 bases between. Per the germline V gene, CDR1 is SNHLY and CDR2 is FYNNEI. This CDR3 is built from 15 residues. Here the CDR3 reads CASSRAGPSYNEQFF. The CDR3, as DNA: TGTGCCAGCAGTAGGGCGGGCCCGTCCTACAATGAGCAGTTCTTC.

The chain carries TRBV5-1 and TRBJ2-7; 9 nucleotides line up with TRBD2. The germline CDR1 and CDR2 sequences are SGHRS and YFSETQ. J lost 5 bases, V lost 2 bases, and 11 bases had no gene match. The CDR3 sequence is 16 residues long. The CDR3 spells CASSFLSGRTANEQYF. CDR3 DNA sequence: TGCGCCAGCAGCTTCCTCAGCGGGAGGACCGCCAACGAGCAGTACTTC.